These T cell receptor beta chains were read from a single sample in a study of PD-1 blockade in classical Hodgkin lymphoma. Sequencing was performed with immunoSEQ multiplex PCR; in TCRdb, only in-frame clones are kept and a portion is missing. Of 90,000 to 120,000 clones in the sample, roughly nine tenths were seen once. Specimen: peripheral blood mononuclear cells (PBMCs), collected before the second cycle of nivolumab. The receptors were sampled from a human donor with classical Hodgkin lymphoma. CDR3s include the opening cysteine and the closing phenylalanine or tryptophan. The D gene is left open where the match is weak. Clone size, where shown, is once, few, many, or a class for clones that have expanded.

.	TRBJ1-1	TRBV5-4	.	TGTGCCAGCAGCTTGGAGGCGAGCCCCGAGGCTTTCTTT	CASSLEASPEAFF
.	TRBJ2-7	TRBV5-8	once	TGTGCCAGCAGCTTGGTTTCTCTCCAGAGCTCCTACGAGCAGTACTTC	CASSLVSLQSSYEQYF
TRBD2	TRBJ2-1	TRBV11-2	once	TGTGCCAGCAGTCCCGCAACTAGCGGGATCCACAATGAGCAGTTCTTC	CASSPATSGIHNEQFF
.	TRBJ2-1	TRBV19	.	TGTGCCAGTAGTATGGGCAGGGATACCTACAATGAGCAGTTCTTC	CASSMGRDTYNEQFF
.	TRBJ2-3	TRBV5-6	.	TGTGCCAGCAGCTTGATGGGGGCGGGCACAGATACGCAGTATTTT	CASSLMGAGTDTQYF
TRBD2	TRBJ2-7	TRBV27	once	TGTGCCAGCAGTTTGGTACTAGCGGGAGGGCCGGGGTACGAGCAGTACTTC	CASSLVLAGGPGYEQYF
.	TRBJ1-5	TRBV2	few	TGTGCCAGCACGACAATTGATAGCAATCAGCCCCAGCATTTT	CASTTIDSNQPQHF
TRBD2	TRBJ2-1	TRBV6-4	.	TGTGCCAGCAGGACTAGCGTCGGCGAGCAGTTCTTC	CASRTSVGEQFF
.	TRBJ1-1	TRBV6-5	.	TGTGCCAGCAGTTACTCTTGGGACACTGAAGCTTTCTTT	CASSYSWDTEAFF
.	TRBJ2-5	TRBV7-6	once	TGTGCCAGCGGGGAGCTAATCCAAGAGACCCAGTACTTC	CASGELIQETQYF
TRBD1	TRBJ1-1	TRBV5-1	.	TGCGCCAGCAGTTTGGGACAGATGAACACTGAAGCTTTCTTT	CASSLGQMNTEAFF
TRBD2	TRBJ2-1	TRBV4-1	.	TGCGCCAGCAGCCGCCTACTAGCGGGAGGGCCCGATGAGCAGTTCTTC	CASSRLLAGGPDEQFF
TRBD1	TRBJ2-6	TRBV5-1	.	TGCGCCAGCGGAGGACAGGGGACGTCTGGGGCCAACGTCCTGACTTTC	CASGGQGTSGANVLTF
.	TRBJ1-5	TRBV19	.	TGTGCCAGTAGTATACCCTCAAATCAGCCCCAGCATTTT	CASSIPSNQPQHF
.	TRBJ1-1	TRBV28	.	TGTGCCAGCAGTACCATACAGCAGAACACTGAAGCTTTCTTT	CASSTIQQNTEAFF
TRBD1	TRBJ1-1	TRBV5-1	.	TGCGCCAGCAGCGACGCGCAGGGGGCGCGTGCTTTCTTT	CASSDAQGARAFF
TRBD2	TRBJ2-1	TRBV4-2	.	TGTGCCAGCAGCCAGGAAGGCGGGAGGGCTAAGAATGAGCAGTTCTTC	CASSQEGGRAKNEQFF
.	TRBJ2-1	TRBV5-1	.	TGCGCCAGCAGCTTGGAAGGAATCATAAGCTCCTACAATGAGCAGTTCTTC	CASSLEGIISSYNEQFF